The rows below give T cell receptor beta chains drawn from one sample of a study of blood T cells in healthy people across ages. TCRdb analysed the 5' RACE reads with MiXCR anew, one entry per CDR3 protein. The sample contains roughly 700,000 distinct CDR3 sequences, about half of which appear only once. What was sequenced was blood. Receptor source: a woman aged 60-75 years in good health. Each CDR3 is given without its conserved first and last residue.

v_gene: TRBV10-3
j_gene: TRBJ2-1
CDR3aa: AISEGQGWYNEQF

v_gene: TRBV7-2
j_gene: TRBJ2-7
CDR3aa: ASSFKLLSWGSYEQY

v_gene: TRBV4-1
j_gene: NA
CDR3aa: ASSQESGQRSYEQY

v_gene: TRBV25-1
j_gene: TRBJ2-1
CDR3aa: ASAGTLDNEQF

v_gene: TRBV7-2
j_gene: TRBJ2-5
CDR3aa: ASSALMETQY

v_gene: TRBV15
j_gene: TRBJ2-5
CDR3aa: ATRDLEETQY

v_gene: TRBV10-3
j_gene: TRBJ2-7
CDR3aa: AISGDLGRSPYEQY

v_gene: TRBV7-2
j_gene: TRBJ1-2
CDR3aa: ASSRPGVSGYT

v_gene: TRBV7-2
j_gene: TRBJ2-3
CDR3aa: ASSSSSGTDTQY

v_gene: TRBV24-1
j_gene: TRBJ2-4
CDR3aa: ATSGGDRGNIQY

v_gene: TRBV11-2
j_gene: TRBJ2-5
CDR3aa: ASSYQPATSGIVETQY

v_gene: TRBV4-2
j_gene: TRBJ1-5
CDR3aa: ASSLQGAVTHNQPQH

v_gene: TRBV5-1
j_gene: TRBJ2-6
CDR3aa: ASSSGILSSGANVLT

v_gene: TRBV27
j_gene: NA
CDR3aa: ASSLSPGGWNEQY

v_gene: TRBV4-1
j_gene: TRBJ2-3
CDR3aa: ASSQDPSGSTDTQY

v_gene: TRBV4-3
j_gene: TRBJ2-1
CDR3aa: ASSQELGYRNEQF

v_gene: TRBV4-3
j_gene: TRBJ2-7
CDR3aa: ASSQVGTSGEQY

v_gene: TRBV4-1
j_gene: TRBJ2-7
CDR3aa: ASSQVGRGSYEQY

v_gene: TRBV5-1
j_gene: TRBJ2-1
CDR3aa: ASSFLAGGRSYNEQF

v_gene: TRBV20-1
j_gene: TRBJ1-2
CDR3aa: SAELNYGYT

v_gene: TRBV5-4
j_gene: TRBJ2-7
CDR3aa: ASSAGLAGAHEQY

v_gene: TRBV15
j_gene: TRBJ2-7
CDR3aa: ATSRAPAGQISYEQY

v_gene: TRBV12-3/TRBV12-4
j_gene: TRBJ2-1
CDR3aa: ASWGTSGNEEQF

v_gene: TRBV3-1
j_gene: TRBJ1-6
CDR3aa: ASCLRDISAVPLH

v_gene: TRBV5-1
j_gene: TRBJ2-4
CDR3aa: ASSLGSSQSLAKNIQY

v_gene: TRBV29-1
j_gene: TRBJ2-1
CDR3aa: GVGGTSGNSYNEQF

v_gene: TRBV12-3/TRBV12-4
j_gene: TRBJ1-4
CDR3aa: ASSLRDSNEKLF

v_gene: TRBV29-1
j_gene: TRBJ2-1
CDR3aa: SVEGGNRNEQF

v_gene: TRBV7-2
j_gene: TRBJ2-1
CDR3aa: ASSTWGLGKRRTYNEQF

v_gene: TRBV6-2/TRBV6-3
j_gene: TRBJ2-1
CDR3aa: ASARGSNEQF

v_gene: TRBV20-1
j_gene: TRBJ2-3
CDR3aa: STSRGGLATTDTQY

v_gene: TRBV20-1
j_gene: TRBJ1-2
CDR3aa: SARDASGVGYT

v_gene: TRBV5-1
j_gene: TRBJ1-2
CDR3aa: ASSLGPDNYGYT

v_gene: TRBV20-1
j_gene: TRBJ2-4
CDR3aa: SARDGAELAKNIQY

v_gene: TRBV6-6
j_gene: TRBJ2-7
CDR3aa: ASRSGQGYEQY

v_gene: TRBV4-3
j_gene: TRBJ2-1
CDR3aa: ASSQDNRGFSEQF

v_gene: TRBV4-3
j_gene: TRBJ2-3
CDR3aa: ASSQDYRADTQY

v_gene: TRBV15
j_gene: TRBJ2-7
CDR3aa: ATSKRQGAYEQY

v_gene: TRBV20-1
j_gene: TRBJ1-1
CDR3aa: SASRRRMNTEAF

v_gene: TRBV28
j_gene: TRBJ2-3
CDR3aa: ASSSLQPGTDTQY

v_gene: TRBV29-1
j_gene: TRBJ1-2
CDR3aa: SAGRQGGYGYT

v_gene: TRBV20-1
j_gene: TRBJ1-1
CDR3aa: SAPRGTGGGSTEAF

v_gene: TRBV9
j_gene: TRBJ2-7
CDR3aa: VSSVAGEMSSYEQY

v_gene: TRBV4-2
j_gene: TRBJ2-1
CDR3aa: ASSTQAGELGSEQF

v_gene: TRBV20-1
j_gene: TRBJ1-2
CDR3aa: SARDREGHGYT

v_gene: TRBV15
j_gene: TRBJ2-2
CDR3aa: ATSRDVGSYTGELF

v_gene: TRBV29-1
j_gene: TRBJ2-7
CDR3aa: SARWGQGTYEQY

v_gene: TRBV14
j_gene: TRBJ2-7
CDR3aa: ASSQRLAAYYEQY

v_gene: TRBV7-3
j_gene: TRBJ2-1
CDR3aa: ASSLEGGSFNEQF

v_gene: TRBV20-1
j_gene: TRBJ2-3
CDR3aa: SARDPASSDTQY

v_gene: TRBV7-3
j_gene: TRBJ2-1
CDR3aa: ASSLNPLKHEQF

v_gene: TRBV20-1
j_gene: TRBJ1-1
CDR3aa: SARGQGFATEAF